These 8 T cell receptor beta chains were all obtained from the same sample, sequenced in a study of blood T cell repertoires in COVID-19. Libraries were prepared by immunoSEQ multiplex PCR; TCRdb keeps only in-frame clonotypes and omits some of them. The repertoire has more than 70,000 clones, about nine tenths of them found once; the top ten carry under 0.8%. Sample: peripheral blood. These receptors all come from a woman of 80 years or more with acute or convalescent COVID-19.

In its sample, this clone was seen once. The rearrangement uses TRBV5-1 and TRBJ2-5, with D uncertain. There are 14 residues in the CDR3. Germline V gene data show CDR1 as SGHRS and CDR2 as YFSETQ. Trimming removed 0 bases at V and 2 bases at J, with 8 bases between. DNA for the CDR3: TGCGCCAGCAGCTTGGGTTCAGTACAAGAGACCCAGTACTTC. Translated, it gives CASSLGSVQETQYF.

The chain uses TRBV6-2 or TRBV6-3 and TRBJ2-7; a weak D match, TRBD2 (7 bases). CDR1 and CDR2 (germline): MNHEY, SVGEGT. With 6 bases removed from V and 5 bases from J, the gap between germline ends came to 23 bases. The CDR3 runs 16 residues. CDR3 DNA: TGTGCCAGCAGCCCTACAAGCCGGGGGGCGCAAAACGAGCAGTACTTC. Protein: CASSPTSRGAQNEQYF.

V gene TRBV27 combines with J gene TRBJ2-5, with 12 positions matching TRBD2. CDR3 size: 16 residues. Trimming at V came to 5 bases and at J to 7 bases, leaving 11 bases not matched to a gene. Germline values: CDR1 MNHEY, CDR2 SMNVEV (reference sequence). Here the CDR3 reads CASSLGLAGGRVTQYF. The CDR3, as DNA: TGTGCCAGCAGTCTTGGGCTAGCGGGGGGGCGGGTGACCCAGTACTTC.

V gene TRBV4-1 combines with J gene TRBJ2-1; 10 positions agree with TRBD2. The V segment lost 3 bases and the J segment 2 bases; nucleotides outside the gene matches: 7. This CDR3 is 17 amino acids long. Looked up from germline, CDR1 is MGHRA and CDR2 is YSYEKL. CDR3 region: CASSHRTLAGAYNEQFF. CDR3 in DNA: TGCGCCAGCAGCCACCGTACCCTAGCGGGGGCCTACAATGAGCAGTTCTTC.

This chain uses TRBV19 with TRBJ1-4; 7 positions match TRBD1. The length of the CDR3 is 12 residues. The ends lost 10 bases at V and 8 bases at J; junction bases unmatched: 7. Germline CDR1 LNHDA, CDR2 SQIVND (reference sequence). In DNA, the CDR3 is TGTGCCAAGAAGGGGGCGGACGAAAAACTGTTTTTT. This codes for CAKKGADEKLFF.

This chain links TRBV3-1 (or the pseudogene TRBV3-2) with TRBJ1-3; maybe TRBD1 (6 bases). The germline V and J ends were trimmed by 0 bases and 2 bases, with 17 bases remaining between them. The CDR3 spans 18 residues. In germline, CDR1 is LGHDT, CDR2 YNNKEL (reference sequence). The CDR3 protein is CASSQDYLRGAPGNTIYF. In nucleotides, the CDR3 is TGTGCCAGCAGCCAAGACTACCTCCGGGGGGCCCCTGGAAACACCATATATTTT.

V gene TRBV16 combines with J gene TRBJ1-1; TRBD1 aligns across 7 bases. Germline trimming cut 0 bases from V and 0 bases from J; bases unmatched to any gene: 7. Germline V lookup: CDR1 KGHSY, CDR2 FQNENV. The CDR3 runs to 17 residues. The CDR3 bases are TGTGCCAGCAGCCAATCGTGGGGCAGGGGGGTGAACACTGAAGCTTTCTTT. It specifies CASSQSWGRGVNTEAFF.

This clone appeared a single time. The chain has TRBV5-1 and TRBJ2-7; a weak D match, TRBD1 (6 bases). Germline CDR1 is SGHRS and CDR2 is YFSETQ. The CDR3 is 17 amino acids. Trimming left V 0 bases short and J 0 bases short, with 16 bases between. The CDR3 is CASSLGALTGSSYEQYF. As DNA, the CDR3 is TGCGCCAGCAGCTTGGGGGCACTAACAGGGAGCTCCTACGAGCAGTACTTC.